This is a list of T cell receptor beta chains from one sample in a study of control samples from healthy donors and cancer patients. TCRdb keeps only in-frame clones here, not all; method: immunoSEQ multiplex PCR. The sample lists tens of thousands of clones; 75% to 90% were seen once. Sequencing used PBMCs. All receptors derive from a woman aged 45-60 years with lung cancer. Both conserved end residues are part of each CDR3. The D gene is left open where the match is weak. Not every row has a clone size; where given, it reads once, few, many or a size class.

>TRBV4-3|TRBJ1-1|.|.
CASSQAGGADTEAFF
TGCGCCAGCAGCCAAGCTGGGGGGGCTGACACTGAAGCTTTCTTT
>TRBV11-3|TRBJ1-1|TRBD1|.
CASSLLTTGEAFF
TGTGCCAGCAGCCTACTTACTACAGGGGAGGCTTTCTTT
>TRBV2|TRBJ2-3|.|.
CASLKADTQYF
TGTGCCAGCCTCAAGGCAGATACGCAGTATTTT
>TRBV19|TRBJ2-5|.|.
CASSIDGETQYF
TGTGCCAGTAGTATAGACGGAGAGACCCAGTACTTC
>TRBV2|TRBJ2-7|.|medium-sized
CATGTPSYEQYF
TGTGCCACTGGGACACCATCCTACGAGCAGTACTTC
>TRBV6-5|TRBJ1-3|TRBD1|.
CASSRTGVGNTIYF
TGTGCCAGCAGTCGGACAGGGGTCGGAAACACCATATATTTT
>TRBV19|TRBJ1-4|TRBD1|.
CASRTGEATNEKLFF
TGTGCCAGTAGAACAGGGGAAGCAACTAATGAAAAACTGTTTTTT
>TRBV6-5|TRBJ2-5|.|.
CASSYSAPRAETQYF
TGTGCCAGCAGTTACTCGGCGCCGAGGGCAGAGACCCAGTACTTC
>TRBV6-6|TRBJ2-1|.|once
CASSHSHEQFF
TGTGCCAGCAGCCATAGCCATGAGCAGTTCTTC
>TRBV7-2|TRBJ1-1|.|few
CASSLAGAGLNTEAFF
TGTGCCAGCAGCTTAGCGGGGGCAGGGCTGAACACTGAAGCTTTCTTT
>TRBV5-6|TRBJ1-2|TRBD1|.
CASSLQQGTGYTF
TGTGCCAGCAGCTTGCAACAGGGGACGGGCTACACCTTC
>TRBV28|TRBJ2-7|TRBD1|.
CASIAARGLGEQYF
TGTGCCAGCATCGCGGCCAGGGGGCTTGGAGAGCAGTACTTC
>TRBV28|TRBJ1-1|.|.
CASSRRFSGYLTEAFF
TGTGCCAGCAGTCGCCGTTTCTCAGGGTATCTCACTGAAGCTTTCTTT
>TRBV30|TRBJ1-2|.|.
CAWNPGREEGGYTF
TGTGCCTGGAACCCCGGCAGGGAGGAGGGTGGCTACACCTTC
>TRBV29-1|TRBJ2-2|.|.
CSVAGATGELFF
TGCAGCGTTGCTGGGGCCACCGGGGAGCTGTTTTTT
>TRBV11-1|TRBJ1-1|.|.
CASSLVTGGTEAFF
TGTGCCAGCAGCTTAGTGACGGGGGGCACTGAAGCTTTCTTT
>TRBV5-1|TRBJ1-2|.|.
CASSSPRGYTF
TGCGCCAGCAGCTCGCCAAGGGGCTACACCTTC
>TRBV3-1/TRBV3-2|TRBJ2-5|TRBD2|.
CASSELAGVQETQYF
TGTGCCAGCAGCGAACTAGCGGGGGTCCAAGAGACCCAGTACTTC
>TRBV4-2|TRBJ1-1|.|.
CASSQDWAGGETFF
TGTGCCAGCAGCCAAGATTGGGCGGGGGGCGAGACTTTCTTT
>TRBV19|TRBJ2-6|.|.
CASKIGDSGANVLTF
TGTGCCAGTAAAATAGGGGATTCTGGGGCCAACGTCCTGACTTTC
>TRBV7-2|TRBJ1-5|.|.
CASSRDGAYNQPQHF
TGTGCCAGCAGCCGCGACGGAGCATACAATCAGCCCCAGCATTTT
>TRBV14|TRBJ2-7|.|.
CASSQDVATRQYF
TGTGCCAGCAGCCAAGATGTGGCAACTCGGCAGTACTTC
>TRBV28|TRBJ2-7|TRBD2|.
CASSPGRLAGLSYEQYF
TGTGCCAGCAGCCCGGGTCGACTAGCGGGGCTTTCCTACGAGCAGTACTTC
>TRBV6-4|TRBJ2-2|.|.
CASRITGNTGELFF
TGTGCCAGCAGGATAACAGGGAACACCGGGGAGCTGTTTTTT
>TRBV7-6|TRBJ1-1|.|few
CASSLAGGPMNTEAFF
TGTGCCAGCAGCTTAGCGGGAGGACCCATGAACACTGAAGCTTTCTTT
>TRBV9|TRBJ2-1|TRBD2|.
CASSVYAGGDLEQFF
TGTGCCAGCAGCGTATACGCGGGGGGGGATCTTGAGCAGTTCTTC
>TRBV4-3|TRBJ1-1|TRBD1|.
CASSQSWTGETEAFF
TGCGCCAGCAGCCAATCCTGGACAGGGGAGACTGAAGCTTTCTTT
>TRBV3-1/TRBV3-2|TRBJ2-7|.|.
CASSHGRTYEQYF
TGTGCCAGCAGCCACGGGCGGACCTACGAGCAGTACTTC
>TRBV25-1|TRBJ2-5|.|once
CASSDPGTFQETQYF
TGTGCCAGCAGTGACCCTGGGACATTCCAAGAGACCCAGTACTTC
>TRBV4-1|TRBJ1-3|.|.
CASSQVGLGGNTIYF
TGCGCCAGCAGCCAAGTGGGCCTAGGGGGAAACACCATATATTTT
>TRBV5-5|TRBJ1-1|TRBD1|.
CASSENSHRGEAFF
TGTGCCAGCAGCGAAAACTCCCACAGGGGAGAAGCTTTCTTT
>TRBV7-3|TRBJ2-2|.|.
CASSPDGTGELFF
TGTGCCAGCAGCCCGGACGGGACCGGGGAGCTGTTTTTT
>TRBV12-5|TRBJ2-1|.|.
CASGLRAGSSYNEQFF
TGTGCTAGTGGTTTACGAGCAGGGAGCTCCTACAATGAGCAGTTCTTC
>TRBV19|TRBJ1-5|.|.
CASSVGQSLNQPQHF
TGTGCCAGTAGTGTTGGACAGTCCCTAAATCAGCCCCAGCATTTT
>TRBV24-1|TRBJ1-2|.|.
CATSEYDRNYGYTF
TGTGCCACCAGTGAGTACGACAGAAACTATGGCTACACCTTC
>TRBV18|TRBJ1-5|.|.
CASSPQGFMWQPQHF
TGTGCCAGCTCACCCCAGGGTTTTATGTGGCAGCCCCAGCATTTT
>TRBV10-3|TRBJ1-5|.|.
CAIGDLEPQHF
TGTGCCATCGGAGATTTGGAGCCCCAGCATTTT
>TRBV29-1|TRBJ1-1|.|once
CSASAGWGMNTEAFF
TGCAGCGCCTCAGCAGGGTGGGGGATGAACACTGAAGCTTTCTTT
>TRBV27|TRBJ1-1|.|.
CASSLTGSTEAFF
TGTGCCAGCAGTTTAACGGGGAGCACTGAAGCTTTCTTT
>TRBV27|TRBJ1-3|.|.
CASSLRENSGNTIYF
TGTGCCAGCAGCCTCCGGGAAAACTCTGGAAACACCATATATTTT
>TRBV7-6|TRBJ1-1|TRBD1|.
CASSLTGRAFF
TGTGCCAGCAGTCTGACAGGGAGAGCTTTCTTT
>TRBV28|TRBJ1-3|.|few
CASSSEISGNTIYF
TGTGCCAGCAGTTCAGAAATCTCTGGAAACACCATATATTTT
>TRBV19|TRBJ1-6|.|.
CASRSTGFSSPLHF
TGTGCCAGTAGATCAACAGGGTTTTCTTCACCCCTCCACTTT
>TRBV4-3|TRBJ2-3|.|.
CASSQDRVDTQYF
TGCGCCAGCAGCCAAGATCGAGTAGATACGCAGTATTTT
>TRBV28|TRBJ1-2|TRBD1|.
CASSVSLTGNGYTF
TGTGCCAGCTCAGTTTCGTTGACAGGGAATGGCTACACCTTC
>TRBV1|TRBJ1-5|.|.
CTSSHHLWTVHFGQPQHF
TGCACCAGCAGCCATCACTTATGGACAGTTCACTTTGGTCAGCCCCAGCATTTT
>TRBV7-2|TRBJ2-2|.|.
CASSPQPTTGELFF
TGTGCCAGCAGCCCCCAACCCACCACCGGGGAGCTGTTTTTT
>TRBV2|TRBJ1-1|.|once
CASTLTRAEAFF
TGTGCCAGCACCCTAACGAGGGCTGAAGCTTTCTTT
>TRBV7-9|TRBJ1-1|.|.
CATSLGDLGTEAFF
TGTGCCACCTCATTAGGGGATTTGGGCACTGAAGCTTTCTTT
>TRBV19|TRBJ1-1|TRBD1|.
CATRQGNYYTEAFF
TGTGCCACCCGACAGGGAAATTATTACACTGAAGCTTTCTTT
>TRBV10-3|TRBJ1-6|.|once
CAISATWGEGSPLHF
TGTGCCATCAGTGCCACGTGGGGGGAAGGCTCACCCCTCCACTTT
>TRBV19|TRBJ1-1|TRBD1|.
CASSIGGQGDPEAFF
TGTGCCAGTAGTATAGGCGGACAGGGAGATCCCGAAGCTTTCTTT
>TRBV5-4|TRBJ2-7|.|.
CAFEGPAYEQYF
TGTGCCTTCGAGGGGCCTGCCTACGAGCAGTACTTC